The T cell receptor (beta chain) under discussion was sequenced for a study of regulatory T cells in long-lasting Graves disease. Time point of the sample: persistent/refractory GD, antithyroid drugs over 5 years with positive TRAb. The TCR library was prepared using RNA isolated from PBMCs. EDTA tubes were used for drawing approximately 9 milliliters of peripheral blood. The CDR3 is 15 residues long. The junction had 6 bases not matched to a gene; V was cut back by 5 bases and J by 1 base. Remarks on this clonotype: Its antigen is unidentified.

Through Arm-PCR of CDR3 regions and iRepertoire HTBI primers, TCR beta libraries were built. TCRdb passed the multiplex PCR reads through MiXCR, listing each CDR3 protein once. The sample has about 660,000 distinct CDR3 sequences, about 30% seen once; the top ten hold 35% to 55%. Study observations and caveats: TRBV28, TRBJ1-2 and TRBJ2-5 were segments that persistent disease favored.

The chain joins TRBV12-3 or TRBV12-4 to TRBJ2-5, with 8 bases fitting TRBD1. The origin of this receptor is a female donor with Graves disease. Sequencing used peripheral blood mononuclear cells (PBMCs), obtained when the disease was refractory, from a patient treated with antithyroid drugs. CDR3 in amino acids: CASSSGQGPQETQYF. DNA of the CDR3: TGTGCCAGCAGTAGCGGACAGGGTCCCCAAGAGACCCAGTACTTC.